Listed below are T cell receptor beta chains from one sample, sequenced in a study of CD8+ T cells in alopecia areata. The data were produced by immunoSEQ multiplex PCR, yet TCRdb's version contains in-frame clones alone and is incomplete. The data contain about 150,000 clones, 50% to 65% of them seen just once; the ten biggest clones take up approximately 20%. The source material was CD8+ T cells sorted from blood, sampled at week 0. The receptors here all came from a human donor with alopecia areata. Each CDR3 is given with its conserved first and last residue. The order of the fields is V gene, J gene, clone size, CDR3 protein. Expanded clones get a size class; other rows say once, few or many, or leave the size out.

v_gene: TRBV7-6
j_gene: TRBJ2-1
abundance: NA
CDR3aa: CASSPSSGFYNEQFF

v_gene: TRBV4-1
j_gene: TRBJ2-7
abundance: NA
CDR3aa: CASANPGQGNYEQYF

v_gene: TRBV13
j_gene: TRBJ2-3
abundance: once
CDR3aa: CASSLSTLADTQYF

v_gene: TRBV5-6
j_gene: TRBJ1-1
abundance: few
CDR3aa: CASSLGSTEAFF

v_gene: TRBV27
j_gene: TRBJ2-7
abundance: NA
CDR3aa: CASSTLPGGYEQYF

v_gene: TRBV29-1
j_gene: TRBJ1-2
abundance: NA
CDR3aa: CSVVPHRDPNYGYTF

v_gene: TRBV10-3
j_gene: TRBJ2-6
abundance: few
CDR3aa: CAISGLAGGSGANVLTF

v_gene: TRBV4-3
j_gene: TRBJ2-2
abundance: NA
CDR3aa: CASSPYEGELFF

v_gene: TRBV9
j_gene: TRBJ2-7
abundance: few
CDR3aa: CASSPGQGSEQYF

v_gene: TRBV29-1
j_gene: TRBJ1-1
abundance: NA
CDR3aa: CSVPGQGIPEAFF

v_gene: TRBV7-2
j_gene: TRBJ2-7
abundance: medium-sized
CDR3aa: CASRLDGTYSYEQYF

v_gene: TRBV4-2
j_gene: TRBJ1-5
abundance: NA
CDR3aa: CASSQEVGSNQPQHF

v_gene: TRBV5-6
j_gene: TRBJ2-7
abundance: few
CDR3aa: CASMGGPYEQYF

v_gene: TRBV5-6
j_gene: TRBJ2-7
abundance: NA
CDR3aa: CASSLGGSIYEQYF

v_gene: TRBV7-2
j_gene: TRBJ2-7
abundance: few
CDR3aa: CASSLGQGGYEQYF

v_gene: TRBV29-1
j_gene: TRBJ2-1
abundance: few
CDR3aa: CSVLINNEQFF

v_gene: TRBV5-1
j_gene: TRBJ2-3
abundance: few
CDR3aa: CASSLIISTDTQYF

v_gene: TRBV9
j_gene: TRBJ2-3
abundance: NA
CDR3aa: CASSPRGGPKDTQYF

v_gene: TRBV29-1
j_gene: TRBJ2-7
abundance: NA
CDR3aa: CSVERDNYEQYF

v_gene: TRBV10-3
j_gene: TRBJ2-1
abundance: few
CDR3aa: CAIKQDNEQFF

v_gene: TRBV4-1
j_gene: TRBJ1-2
abundance: NA
CDR3aa: CASSQATGGSYGYTF

v_gene: TRBV5-4
j_gene: TRBJ2-7
abundance: NA
CDR3aa: CASSFVGDEQYF

v_gene: TRBV19
j_gene: TRBJ1-2
abundance: NA
CDR3aa: CASLSLGENRGRIGYTF

v_gene: TRBV19
j_gene: TRBJ2-7
abundance: few
CDR3aa: CASSSIQGDSEQYF

v_gene: TRBV19
j_gene: TRBJ2-7
abundance: few
CDR3aa: CASTPAGAYEQYF

v_gene: TRBV27
j_gene: TRBJ2-5
abundance: NA
CDR3aa: CASSLTSGGQETQYF

v_gene: TRBV7-2
j_gene: TRBJ1-5
abundance: few
CDR3aa: CASSPRAGSIQPQHF

v_gene: TRBV15
j_gene: TRBJ2-7
abundance: NA
CDR3aa: CATSRAPEHYEQYF

v_gene: TRBV9
j_gene: TRBJ2-1
abundance: NA
CDR3aa: CASNEYDGGLYNEQFF

v_gene: TRBV4-3
j_gene: TRBJ2-2
abundance: NA
CDR3aa: CASSLSGGKVGELFF

v_gene: TRBV27
j_gene: TRBJ1-1
abundance: few
CDR3aa: CASSLRQVSEAFF

v_gene: TRBV7-3
j_gene: TRBJ2-3
abundance: few
CDR3aa: CASSLTGVSTDTQYF

v_gene: TRBV5-6
j_gene: TRBJ1-4
abundance: once
CDR3aa: CASSPDGGEKLFF

v_gene: TRBV29-1
j_gene: TRBJ1-1
abundance: NA
CDR3aa: CSVVLNTEAFF

v_gene: TRBV29-1
j_gene: TRBJ1-2
abundance: NA
CDR3aa: CSVEEGTGGSGGYTF

v_gene: TRBV30
j_gene: TRBJ2-3
abundance: few
CDR3aa: CAWSHLSSTDTQYF

v_gene: TRBV6-4
j_gene: TRBJ2-5
abundance: few
CDR3aa: CASSYPYSGERETQYF

v_gene: TRBV7-6
j_gene: TRBJ2-7
abundance: few
CDR3aa: CASSLDTIREQYF

v_gene: TRBV9
j_gene: TRBJ2-7
abundance: NA
CDR3aa: CASRGESSYEQYF

v_gene: TRBV19
j_gene: TRBJ2-7
abundance: many
CDR3aa: CASSQGPYEQYF

v_gene: TRBV29-1
j_gene: TRBJ2-6
abundance: few
CDR3aa: CSVYYNPGPVLTF

v_gene: TRBV7-9
j_gene: TRBJ2-7
abundance: NA
CDR3aa: CASSLYPYEQYF

v_gene: TRBV5-6
j_gene: TRBJ1-1
abundance: few
CDR3aa: CASSYGGVLGTEAFF